One and the same sample provided the 25 T cell receptor beta chains below, sequenced in a study of T-cell memory formation after mild COVID-19. MiXCR, applied by TCRdb to the 5' RACE reads, yields one record per CDR3 protein. This sample has approximately 250,000 distinct CDR3 sequences; approximately 15% occur once, and the top ten carry 20% to 25%. The sample consisted of PBMCs or a T cell subset sorted from them (not recorded which). These receptors came from a man between 18 and 35 years old who had mild COVID-19 (a few samples of this study predate the infection). Cell type and time point are not known.

The chain is built from TRBV4-3 and TRBJ2-1, with D hard to call. The V gene lost 4 bases and the J gene lost 10 bases, with 11 bases spanning the gap. This CDR3 comprises 12 residues. Germline V gene sequence: CDR1 LGHNA, CDR2 YSLEER. The CDR3 here is CASSLDQWEQFF. In DNA, the CDR3 is TGCGCCAGCAGCCTGGATCAGTGGGAGCAGTTCTTC.

This clonotype appeared a few times. The V and J genes are TRBV29-1 and TRBJ1-2, with a tentative D call TRBD1 (5 bases). Germline CDR1 and CDR2: SQVTM and ANQGSEA. The V end was cut by 7 bases, the J end by 4 bases, with 16 bases between. CDR3 length equals 13 residues. This CDR3 is CSARAGGAYGYTF. DNA of the CDR3: TGCAGCGCCAGGGCCGGGGGTGCCTATGGCTACACCTTC.

This clonotype was seen a handful of times. J is TRBJ2-5 and V is TRBV3-1, with TRBD2 matching 8 bases. The V and J ends lost 6 bases and 5 bases, in that order; junction bases with no gene match: 5. The CDR3 sequence is 13 residues long. The germline CDR1 and CDR2 sequences are LGHDT and YNNKEL (reference sequence). CDR3: CASRTGLVETQYF. The CDR3 DNA reads TGTGCCAGCAGAACGGGACTAGTTGAGACCCAGTACTTC.

This chain joins TRBV5-1 and TRBJ2-7; D may match TRBD1 or TRBD2 (5 bases each). Trimming shortened V by 4 bases and J by 3 bases, and 14 bases separated the two germline ends. There are 14 residues in the CDR3. Germline loops: CDR1 SGHRS, CDR2 YFSETQ. CDR3 amino acids: CASSQTSGSYEQYV. The DNA for the CDR3 is TGCGCCAGCAGCCAGACCTCAGGGAGCTACGAGCAGTACGTC.

A few counts support this clonotype. V gene TRBV20-1 combines with J gene TRBJ2-3; D ambiguous. Trimming pared 4 bases from V and 1 base from J, leaving 6 bases between. The germline gives CDR1 DFQATT, CDR2 SNEGSKA (reference sequence). The length of the CDR3 is 12 residues. The CDR3 region is CSATLGTDTQYF. The DNA of the CDR3 is TGCAGTGCTACACTGGGCACAGATACGCAGTATTTT.

This clonotype was seen at least ten times. The J gene is TRBJ2-2, the V gene TRBV6-4; D is unclear. Germline loops: CDR1 MRHNA, CDR2 SNTAGT. V shed 3 bases and J shed 0 bases, with 2 bases lying between them. The length of the CDR3 is 13 residues. The CDR3 bases are TGTGCCAGCAGTGAGGCGAACACCGGGGAGCTGTTTTTT. Amino acid sequence: CASSEANTGELFF.

This sequence joins TRBV5-1 and TRBJ1-6; tentative D call: TRBD1 (6 bases). V gave up 7 bases and J gave up 4 bases, with 9 bases separating them. CDR3 length equals 13 residues. Germline CDR1 is SGHRS and CDR2 is YFSETQ. The CDR3 protein is CASADRYNSPLHF. The CDR3 coding sequence is TGCGCCAGCGCGGACAGATATAATTCACCCCTCCACTTT.

This sequence joins TRBV9 and TRBJ1-1; a weak D match, TRBD1 (6 bases). The CDR3 extends over 12 amino acids. Per the germline V gene, CDR1 is SGDLS and CDR2 is YYNGEE. Trimming took 3 bases from V and 11 from J, leaving 14 bases between them. DNA of the CDR3: TGTGCCAGCAGCGCCTTTACAGGGCAGGCTTTCTTT. It encodes CASSAFTGQAFF.

This clonotype was counted a few times. The genes are TRBV5-1 and TRBJ2-7, with 11 nucleotides matching TRBD1. The junction had 7 bases not matched to a gene; V was cut back by 6 bases and J by 5 bases. The CDR3 consists of 14 residues. Germline CDR1 SGHRS, CDR2 YFSETQ. CDR3 region: CASNSGQGADEQYF. The CDR3 region has the DNA TGCGCCAGCAACAGCGGACAGGGGGCTGACGAGCAGTACTTC.

This clonotype was picked up a small number of times. V gene TRBV6-5 combines with J gene TRBJ1-5; 7 positions match TRBD1. This CDR3 has 15 amino acids. With 6 bases clipped from V and 0 bases from J, the junction kept 5 bases outside the gene matches. Germline V gives CDR1 MNHEY, CDR2 SVGAGI. CDR3 nucleotides: TGTGCCAGCAGAAAAGGGACAGCTAGCAATCAGCCCCAGCATTTT. It codes for CASRKGTASNQPQHF.

The J gene is TRBJ1-5, the V gene TRBV20-1; tentatively, D is TRBD1 (5 bases). The CDR3 consists of 16 residues. Germline V gene sequence: CDR1 DFQATT, CDR2 SNEGSKA (reference sequence). V was trimmed by 5 bases and J by 0 bases, leaving 17 bases between them. CDR3: CSAGGTRDLSNQPQHF. DNA for the CDR3: TGCAGTGCTGGGGGGACCAGAGATCTTAGCAATCAGCCCCAGCATTTT.

This rearrangement joins TRBV11-2 to TRBJ1-1; TRBD1 might be the D (6 bases). This CDR3 has 12 residues. Germline CDR1 reads SGHAT; CDR2 reads FQNNGV. Trimming stripped 5 bases from V and 9 bases from J, with 13 bases between. The chain's CDR3 is CASSPGQSKAFF. The CDR3 region has the DNA TGTGCCAGCAGCCCCGGACAGTCGAAAGCTTTCTTT.

The CDR3 here is CAISPTGGQETQYF. DNA of the CDR3: TGTGCCATCAGCCCGACAGGGGGTCAAGAGACCCAGTACTTC. The V and J genes are TRBV10-3 and TRBJ2-5; 9 positions match TRBD1. V lost 6 bases and J lost 2; bases outside the gene matches: 4. This CDR3 has 14 residues. CDR1 is ENHRY, CDR2 SYGVKD, per germline.

The rearrangement joins TRBV20-1 to TRBJ1-2; D is perhaps TRBD1 (5 bases). The germline V gene encodes CDR1 DFQATT and CDR2 SNEGSKA (reference sequence). V dropped 1 base and J dropped 3 bases, with 12 bases sitting between them. The CDR3 extends over 14 amino acids. CDR3 sequence: CSARGSEGYYGYTF. DNA of the CDR3: TGCAGTGCTAGAGGATCTGAGGGGTACTATGGCTACACCTTC.

The chain recombines TRBV7-6 with TRBJ2-7; TRBD1 matches at 9 bases. With V trimmed by 5 bases and J by 3 bases, 5 bases remained unmatched. The CDR3 is 14 residues long. From germline, CDR1 is SGHVS and CDR2 FNYEAQ. CDR3 amino acids: CASSRADRGYEQYF. CDR3 DNA: TGTGCCAGCAGCCGAGCGGACAGGGGCTACGAGCAGTACTTC.

V is TRBV6-6 and J is TRBJ2-1; D possibly corresponds to TRBD1 (6 bases). Germline values: CDR1 MNHNY, CDR2 SVGAGI (reference sequence). The CDR3 covers 16 residues. The germline V and J ends were trimmed by 1 base and 2 bases, with 12 bases remaining between them. The DNA for the CDR3 is TGTGCCAGCAGTTACTTACAGGGCCCAACCTACAATGAGCAGTTCTTC. Translating it yields CASSYLQGPTYNEQFF.

This chain joins TRBV18 and TRBJ2-1; 9 nucleotides line up with TRBD1. CDR3 length equals 14 residues. With 0 bases clipped from V and 7 bases from J, the junction kept 1 base outside the gene matches. From germline, CDR1 is KGHSH and CDR2 LQKENI. The CDR3 region has the DNA TGTGCCAGCTCACCACCGGGGACAGGGAATGAGCAGTTCTTC. It is translated as CASSPPGTGNEQFF. Complete variable domain (other parts from reference TRBV18 and TRBJ2-1): NAGVMQNPRHLVRRRGQEARLRCSPMKGHSHVYWYRQLPEEGLKFMVYLQKENIIDESGMPKERFSAEFPKEGPSILRIQQVVRGDSAAYFCASSPPGTGNEQFFGPGTRLTVL.

This chain connects TRBV6-5 to TRBJ1-2, with 12 bases that match TRBD1. The CDR3 consists of 18 residues. V was pared by 2 bases and J by 8 bases, with 15 bases of the junction left unmatched. The germline V gene has CDR1 MNHEY and CDR2 SVGAGI. CDR3 sequence reads: CASSYESGTGGVGRGYTF. In nucleotides, the CDR3 is TGTGCCAGCAGTTACGAGTCCGGGACAGGGGGCGTTGGTAGAGGCTACACCTTC.

The chain has TRBV5-5 and TRBJ2-7; D might be TRBD2 (6 bases). Trimming left V 1 base short and J 0 bases short, with 11 bases between. CDR3 length: 15 residues. Germline CDR1 and CDR2: SGHKS and YYEKEE (reference sequence). CDR3 in DNA: TGTGCCAGCAGCTTGCTAGCGAGGAGCTCCTACGAGCAGTACTTC. Translating it yields CASSLLARSSYEQYF.

The V call is TRBV7-9, the J call TRBJ1-2; D unclear. CDR3 size: 13 residues. Germline values: CDR1 SEHNR, CDR2 FQNEAQ (reference sequence). V lost 3 bases to trimming and J lost 3 bases, with 8 bases between them. Here the CDR3 reads CASSLMIHYGYTF. The CDR3 DNA reads TGTGCCAGCAGCTTGATGATTCACTATGGCTACACCTTC. Full variable domain (rest looked up from reference TRBV7-9 and TRBJ1-2): DTGVSQNPRHKITKRGQNVTFRCDPISEHNRLYWYRQTLGQGPEFLTYFQNEAQLEKSRLLSDRFSAERPKGSFSTLEIQRTEQGDSAMYLCASSLMIHYGYTFGSGTRLTVV.

The chain's CDR3 is CASSKVGGEQFF. Here the CDR3 DNA reads TGCGCCAGCAGCAAGGTCGGTGGTGAGCAGTTCTTC. V usage is TRBV5-1 and J usage is TRBJ2-1; D is ambiguous. Trimming shortened V by 4 bases and J by 9 bases, and 11 bases separated the two germline ends. The germline V gene encodes CDR1 SGHRS and CDR2 YFSETQ. The CDR3 is made up of 12 amino acids.

This clonotype turned up a few times. The chain joins TRBV3-1 to TRBJ1-1; 11 nucleotides align to TRBD1. The CDR3 extends over 16 amino acids. From germline, CDR1 is LGHDT and CDR2 YNNKEL (reference sequence). V was clipped by 2 bases and J by 5 bases; unmatched bases: 7. The CDR3 sequence: CASSQPPGQGGTEAFF. The CDR3 DNA is TGTGCCAGCAGCCAACCTCCGGGACAGGGGGGAACTGAAGCTTTCTTT.

CDR3 residues: CASSLSAPAAIQETQYF. CDR3 in DNA: TGTGCCAGCAGCTTAAGCGCACCAGCGGCGATCCAAGAGACCCAGTACTTC. The chain is built from TRBV7-2 and TRBJ2-5, with TRBD2 as a possible D gene (5 bases). The V end was cut by 2 bases, the J end by 1 base, with 17 bases between. Per germline, CDR1 SGHTA and CDR2 FQGNSA. There are 17 residues in the CDR3.

V is TRBV2 and J is TRBJ1-1; possible D gene TRBD1, 5 bases. This CDR3 spans 14 amino acids. Germline V gene sequence: CDR1 SNHLY, CDR2 FYNNEI. Trimming left V 9 bases short and J 0 bases short, with 14 bases between. This CDR3 reads CARPKGPMNTEAFF. The CDR3 DNA is TGTGCCAGGCCGAAGGGGCCGATGAACACTGAAGCTTTCTTT.

The chain uses TRBV5-1 and TRBJ2-3, with 10 bases fitting TRBD2. This CDR3 has 17 amino acids. Germline V gene sequence: CDR1 SGHRS, CDR2 YFSETQ. The junction had 9 bases not matched to a gene; V was cut back by 4 bases and J by 1 base. Written as DNA, the CDR3 is TGCGCCAGCAGCCTCAATAGCGGGGGGCTGGGCACAGATACGCAGTATTTT. This sequence encodes CASSLNSGGLGTDTQYF.